The 8 T cell receptor beta chains below come from one sample, sequenced in a study of blood T cell repertoires in COVID-19 (dated by TCRdb to the early 2020s). Library method: the immunoSEQ multiplex PCR assay. What TCRdb holds here is the immuneACCESS table cut down to in-frame rearrangements. Part of the clones is not present; checked against another copy, under half of the missing clones reflect an unresolved V gene, and the others are unexplained. The sample table records 160,000 or so clones; about nine tenths of these occur just once. The ten most abundant clones make up 2.4% of the sample. Sequencing was done on a sample of peripheral blood. Receptor source: a woman aged 65 to 85 with acute or convalescent COVID-19.

This clone was recorded a few times. This chain connects TRBV10-3 to TRBJ1-1; 10 positions agree with TRBD1. The V and J ends lost 4 bases and 0 bases, in that order; junction bases with no gene match: 11. Germline V gives CDR1 ENHRY, CDR2 SYGVKD. The CDR3 sequence is 18 residues long. The CDR3 DNA is TGTGCCATCAGTGCAGGGACAGGGGTGGAAGGGTTGAACACTGAAGCTTTCTTT. It specifies CAISAGTGVEGLNTEAFF.

The V gene is TRBV2, the J gene TRBJ1-2; 8 bases match TRBD1. V dropped 7 bases and J dropped 8; count of bases not matched to a gene: 6. The germline gives CDR1 SNHLY, CDR2 FYNNEI. This CDR3 has 12 amino acids. CDR3 sequence reads: CASKLDRGGYTF. CDR3 nucleotide sequence: TGTGCCAGCAAGCTAGACAGGGGCGGCTACACCTTC.

This clone was observed a single time. The chain uses TRBV4-2 and TRBJ1-3; D remains unclear. Looked up from germline, CDR1 is LGHNA and CDR2 is YNFKEQ. The V gene lost 1 base and the J gene lost 0 bases, with 7 bases spanning the gap. This CDR3 is built from 15 residues. The CDR3 spells CASSQGFGSGNTIYF. The CDR3 DNA follows: TGTGCCAGCAGCCAAGGGTTCGGCTCTGGAAACACCATATATTTT.

This chain uses TRBV3-1 (or the pseudogene TRBV3-2) with TRBJ2-3; 7 positions match TRBD2. The V gene's germline CDR1 is LGHDT and CDR2 YNNKEL (reference sequence). V dropped 7 bases and J dropped 4; count of bases not matched to a gene: 8. The CDR3 spans 14 residues. CDR3 sequence reads: CASIGEGKSDTQYF. The CDR3 DNA sequence: TGTGCCAGCATTGGGGAGGGGAAGTCAGATACGCAGTATTTT.

The chain couples TRBV19 to TRBJ1-5, with 8 positions matching TRBD1. CDR3 size: 17 residues. V shed 0 bases and J 1 base; nucleotides not matched to a gene: 5. Germline-derived CDR1 and CDR2 are LNHDA and SQIVND (reference sequence). The CDR3: CASSIDPDRGSNQPQHF. The CDR3 DNA sequence: TGTGCCAGTAGTATAGACCCCGACAGGGGCAGCAATCAGCCCCAGCATTTT. Using reference TRBV19 and TRBJ1-5 for the parts outside the CDR3, the full variable domain is DGGITQSPKYLFRKEGQNVTLSCEQNLNHDAMYWYRQDPGQGLRLIYYSQIVNDFQKGDIAEGYSVSREKKESFPLTVTSAQKNPTAFYLCASSIDPDRGSNQPQHFGDGTRLSIL.

Turning to this clone: The junction departs from germline at one end; a sequencing error may be responsible. The chain has TRBV30 and TRBJ2-7, with 10 bases matching TRBD1. The CDR3 spans 12 residues. Germline loops: CDR1 GTSNPN, CDR2 SVGIG (reference sequence). The CDR3 sequence: CAWSPDRGFGNF. The CDR3 bases are TGTGCCTGGAGTCCGGACAGGGGGTTTGGAAACTTC.

The chain recombines TRBV9 with TRBJ2-7; 7 bases agree with TRBD1. CDR3 length: 16 residues. V lost 0 bases, J lost 1 base, and 7 bases stayed unmatched. CDR1 is SGDLS, CDR2 YYNGEE, per germline. CDR3 sequence (DNA): TGTGCCAGCAGCGTAGAGGTCCAGGGGGTTTCCTACGAGCAGTACGTC. Translated, it gives CASSVEVQGVSYEQYV.

The chain recombines TRBV5-1 with TRBJ2-1; 8 bases are a match to TRBD1. CDR1 SGHRS and CDR2 YFSETQ come from the germline V gene. V lost 4 bases, J lost 5 bases, and 5 bases stayed unmatched. The CDR3 runs 14 residues. The CDR3 coding sequence is TGCGCCAGCAGCCCCCGACAGGGGCACAATGAGCAGTTCTTC. Encoded protein: CASSPRQGHNEQFF.